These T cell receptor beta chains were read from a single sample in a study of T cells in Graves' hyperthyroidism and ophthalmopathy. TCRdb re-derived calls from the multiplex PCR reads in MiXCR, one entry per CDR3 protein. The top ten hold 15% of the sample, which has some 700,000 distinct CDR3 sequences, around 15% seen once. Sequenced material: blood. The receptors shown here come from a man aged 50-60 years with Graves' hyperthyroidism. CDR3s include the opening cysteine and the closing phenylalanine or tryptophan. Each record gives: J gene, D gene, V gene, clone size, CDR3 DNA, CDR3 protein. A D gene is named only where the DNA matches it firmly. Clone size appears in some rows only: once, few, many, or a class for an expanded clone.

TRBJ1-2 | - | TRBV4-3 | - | TGCGCCAGCAGCCAAGAGTGGAGCGGGAGCTATGGCTACACCTTC | CASSQEWSGSYGYTF
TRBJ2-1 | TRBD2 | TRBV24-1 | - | TGTGCCACCAGCTTAGCGGGTGGTTCCTACAATGAGCAGTTCTTC | CATSLAGGSYNEQFF
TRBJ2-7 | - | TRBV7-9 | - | TGTGCCAGCAGGATTGGACCGCTAGGAAAGCAGTACTTC | CASRIGPLGKQYF
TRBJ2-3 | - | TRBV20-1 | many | TGCAGTGCTAGACAGGGAGCAGATACGCAGTATTTT | CSARQGADTQYF
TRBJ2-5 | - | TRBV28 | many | TGTGCCAGCAGAACGACAGTTCTCGAGACCCAGTACTTC | CASRTTVLETQYF
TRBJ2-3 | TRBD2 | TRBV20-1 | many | TGCAGTGCTAGAGACCGCGGGAGGGCCACAGATACGCAGTATTTT | CSARDRGRATDTQYF
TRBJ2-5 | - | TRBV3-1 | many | TGTGCCAGCAGCCAGGGCCAGGGAGAGACCCAGTACTTC | CASSQGQGETQYF
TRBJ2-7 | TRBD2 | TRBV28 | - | TGTGCCAGCAGTTCAACTAGCGGGACCACCCACCGCCCCTACGAGCAGTACTTC | CASSSTSGTTHRPYEQYF
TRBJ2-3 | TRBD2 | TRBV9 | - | TGTGCCAGCAGCGTAGGAACTAGCGCTAGCACAGATACGCAGTATTTT | CASSVGTSASTDTQYF
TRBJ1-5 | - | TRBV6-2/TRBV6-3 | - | TGTGCCAGCCGATTCCAGGACAGCATCAATCAGCCCCAGCATTTT | CASRFQDSINQPQHF
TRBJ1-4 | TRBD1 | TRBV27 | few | TGTGCCAGCAGTGACAGGGGGACTGAAAAACTGTTTTTT | CASSDRGTEKLFF
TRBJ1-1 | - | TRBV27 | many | TGTGCCAGCAGCAAATCAATGGGGGGCACTGAAGCTTTCTTT | CASSKSMGGTEAFF
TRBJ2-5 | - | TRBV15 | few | TGTGCCACCAGCGCCAGGGAGCAAGAGACCCAGTACTTC | CATSAREQETQYF
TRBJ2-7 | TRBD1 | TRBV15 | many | TGTGCCACCAGCAGGACAAGGACAGGGGGGTCCAACGAGCAGTACTTC | CATSRTRTGGSNEQYF
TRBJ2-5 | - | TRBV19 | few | TGTGCCAGTAGCAGACAGAGAGAAGAGACCCAGTACTTC | CASSRQREETQYF
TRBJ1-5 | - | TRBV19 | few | TGTGCCAGTAGTATAGGCAGTCTATGGGGCAATCAGCCCCAGCATTTT | CASSIGSLWGNQPQHF
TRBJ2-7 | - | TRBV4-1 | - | TGCGCCAGCAGCCAAGAGGGGGGGGGCAGTGGCGAGCAGTACTTC | CASSQEGGGSGEQYF
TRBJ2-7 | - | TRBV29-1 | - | TGCAGCGTTGAAGATGGCACCACTCATTCCTACGAGCAGTACTTC | CSVEDGTTHSYEQYF
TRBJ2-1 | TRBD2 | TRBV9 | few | TGTGCCAGCAGCGTAGATCTGGGAGGGCCCTACAATGAGCAGTTCTTC | CASSVDLGGPYNEQFF
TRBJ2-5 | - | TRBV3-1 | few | TGTGCCAGCACCGGTACTTGGGGGGAAGAGACCCAGTACTTC | CASTGTWGEETQYF
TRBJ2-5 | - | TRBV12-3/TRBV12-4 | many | TGTGCCAGCAGTCAACAAGAGGCCCAGTACTTC | CASSQQEAQYF
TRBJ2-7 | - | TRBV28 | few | TGTGCCAGCAGTCTCCCTCTCGGCAGGGGGGCCTCCTACGAGCAGTACTTC | CASSLPLGRGASYEQYF
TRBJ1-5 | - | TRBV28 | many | TGTGCCAGCAGTTTAGACAGCACCGGCGGCAATCAGCCCCAGCATTTT | CASSLDSTGGNQPQHF
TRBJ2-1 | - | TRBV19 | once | TGTGCCAGTACCTTAAATTCCGGGCGGGGCTTACTCCACAATGAGCAGTTCTTC | CASTLNSGRGLLHNEQFF
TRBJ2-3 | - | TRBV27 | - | TGTGCCAGCAGCCCAGTGGGACTGGCGGGAAGCACAGATACGCAGTATTTT | CASSPVGLAGSTDTQYF
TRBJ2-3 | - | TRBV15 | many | TGTGCCACCAGCAGTCGCGGAACCACAGATACGCAGTATTTT | CATSSRGTTDTQYF
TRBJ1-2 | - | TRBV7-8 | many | TGTGCCAGCAGCTTCCGGGGGCAGGACTATGGCTACACCTTC | CASSFRGQDYGYTF
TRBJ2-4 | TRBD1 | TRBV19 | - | TGTGCCAGTAGTCGGACAGGGGAGGCCAAAAACATTCAGTACTTC | CASSRTGEAKNIQYF
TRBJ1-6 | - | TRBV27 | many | TGTGCCAGCAGCCCTTCGCATTGGGGGGCCCTCCACTTT | CASSPSHWGALHF
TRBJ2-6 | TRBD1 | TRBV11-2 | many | TGTGCCAGCAGCTCTTTACCGGGACAGGGGACGTCTGGGGCCAACGTCCTGACTTTC | CASSSLPGQGTSGANVLTF
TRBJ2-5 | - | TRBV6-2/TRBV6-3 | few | TGTGCCAGCAGTTACAGCAGGTCGGAGACCCAGTACTTC | CASSYSRSETQYF
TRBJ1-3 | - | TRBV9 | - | TGTGCCAGCAGCGGGGGGGAAAGCTCTGGAAACACCATATATTTT | CASSGGESSGNTIYF
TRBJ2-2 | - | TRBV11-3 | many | TGTGCCAGCAGCTTAATCCGATGGGGAAAACAGGACACCGGGGAGCTGTTTTTT | CASSLIRWGKQDTGELFF
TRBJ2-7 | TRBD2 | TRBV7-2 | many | TGTGCCAGCAGCTGGACTAGCGCCACCTACGAGCAGTACTTC | CASSWTSATYEQYF
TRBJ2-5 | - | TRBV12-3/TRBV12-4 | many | TGTGCCAGCAGTTTAAATCTCCGGGACTTCCAAGAGACCCAGTACTTC | CASSLNLRDFQETQYF
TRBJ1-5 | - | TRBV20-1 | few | TGCAGTGCTAGCCCAGGGCGGGATCAGCCCCAGCATTTT | CSASPGRDQPQHF
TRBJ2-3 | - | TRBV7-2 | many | TGTGCCAGCAGCAAAGCTCCATATCCCACAGATACGCAGTATTTT | CASSKAPYPTDTQYF
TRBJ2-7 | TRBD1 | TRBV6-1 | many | TGTGCCAGCAATGCAGGACAGGGGGCGGAGGACGAGCAGTACTTC | CASNAGQGAEDEQYF
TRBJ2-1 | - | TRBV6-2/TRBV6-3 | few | TGTGCCAGCAGTGCGCGGGCCCACAATGAGCAGTTCTTC | CASSARAHNEQFF
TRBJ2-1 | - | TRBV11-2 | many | TGTGCCAGCAGGAGAGTGGCAGGGAGGAACAATGAGCAGTTCTTC | CASRRVAGRNNEQFF
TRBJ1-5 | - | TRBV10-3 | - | TGTGCCATCAGCCTTGGAGGGGACAATCGGCCCCAGCATTTT | CAISLGGDNRPQHF